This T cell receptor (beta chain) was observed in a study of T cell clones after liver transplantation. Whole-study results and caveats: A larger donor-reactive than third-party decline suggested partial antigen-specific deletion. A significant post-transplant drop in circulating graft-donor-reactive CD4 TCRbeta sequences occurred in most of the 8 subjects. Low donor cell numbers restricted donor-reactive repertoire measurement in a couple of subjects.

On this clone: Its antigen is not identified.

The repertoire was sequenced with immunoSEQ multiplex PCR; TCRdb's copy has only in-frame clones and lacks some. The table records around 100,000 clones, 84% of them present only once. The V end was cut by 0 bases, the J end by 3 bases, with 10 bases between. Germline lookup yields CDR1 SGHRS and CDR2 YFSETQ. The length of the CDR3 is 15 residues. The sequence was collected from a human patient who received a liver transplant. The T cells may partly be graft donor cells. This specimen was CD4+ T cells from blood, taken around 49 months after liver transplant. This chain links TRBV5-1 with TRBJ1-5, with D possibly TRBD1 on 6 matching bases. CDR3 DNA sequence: TGCGCCAGCAGCTTGGAGCCAGGGGTCAATCAGCCCCAGCATTTT. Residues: CASSLEPGVNQPQHF.